This T cell receptor (beta chain) appears in the sequencing data of a study of read filtering for tumor transcriptome and immune sequencing. Study as a whole: DNase treatment preceded whole-transcriptome library preparation.

The library was built from approximately 400 ng RNA with molecular barcoded adaptors for alpha/delta and beta/gamma chains. MiXCR, applied by TCRdb to the reads, yields one record per CDR3 protein. The sample lists some 130,000 distinct CDR3 sequences; about 12% were seen once. A word on this clonotype: Its matching antigen is unknown. A much larger clonotype is one base distant, so this may be a read error.

The study, taken as a whole, reports: The sorted CD138-negative fraction was a mixed bone marrow immune population, not purified T cells. About 77% of IR-seq clonotypes had a single read, yet these held around 4% of reads. IR-seq and RNA-seq agreed better without single-read clonotypes.

The germline V gene encodes CDR1 SQVTM and CDR2 ANQGSEA. Trimming took off 5 bases at V and 2 bases at J, with 9 bases between the two ends. This CDR3 spans 12 amino acids. This clonotype originated in a donor at least 40 years old with multiple myeloma. J is TRBJ1-2 and V is TRBV29-1, with D maybe TRBD1 (5 bases). Sequencing was performed on a population of CD138-negative cells sorted from bone marrow. Here the CDR3 reads CSVWDWNYGYTF. CDR3 bases: TGCAGCGTTTGGGACTGGAACTATGGCTACACCTTC.